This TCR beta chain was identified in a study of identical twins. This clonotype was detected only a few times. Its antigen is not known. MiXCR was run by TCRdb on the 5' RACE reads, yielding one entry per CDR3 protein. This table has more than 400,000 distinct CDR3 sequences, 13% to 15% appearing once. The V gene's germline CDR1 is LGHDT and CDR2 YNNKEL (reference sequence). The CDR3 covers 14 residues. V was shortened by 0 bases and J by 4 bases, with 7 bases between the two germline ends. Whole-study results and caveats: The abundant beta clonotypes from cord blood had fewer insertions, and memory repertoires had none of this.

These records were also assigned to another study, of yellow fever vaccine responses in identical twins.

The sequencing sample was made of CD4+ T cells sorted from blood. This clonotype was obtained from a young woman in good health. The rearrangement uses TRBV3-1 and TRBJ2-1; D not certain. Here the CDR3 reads CASSQEGGYNEQFF. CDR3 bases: TGTGCCAGCAGCCAAGAGGGCGGATACAATGAGCAGTTCTTC.